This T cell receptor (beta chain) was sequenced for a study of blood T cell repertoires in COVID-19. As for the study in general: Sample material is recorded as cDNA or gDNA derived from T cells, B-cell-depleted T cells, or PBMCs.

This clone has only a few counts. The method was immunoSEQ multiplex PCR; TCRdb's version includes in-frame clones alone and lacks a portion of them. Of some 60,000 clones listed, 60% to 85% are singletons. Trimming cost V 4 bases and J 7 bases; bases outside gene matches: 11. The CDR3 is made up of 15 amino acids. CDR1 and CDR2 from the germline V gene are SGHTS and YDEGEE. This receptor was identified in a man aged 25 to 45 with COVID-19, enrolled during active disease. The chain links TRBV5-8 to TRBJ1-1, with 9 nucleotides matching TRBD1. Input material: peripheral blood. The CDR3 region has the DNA TGTGCCAGCAGCCCCCGTCCCGGGACAGGGAATGAAGCTTTCTTT. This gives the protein CASSPRPGTGNEAFF.